Here is one T cell receptor (beta chain) with its context. Its antigen remains unidentified. Qualities for individual bases were not recorded, and no much larger clone is one base off. The CDR3 starts with the cysteine, ends with the phenylalanine, and has 18 residues. The only DNA kept is the CDR3, 54 bases in frame from the first base. The V end loses 0 bases and the J end loses 1 base, and a stretch of 16 bases separates them. CDR1 and CDR2 were assigned from the germline V gene as SGHRS and YFSETQ. TCRbeta CDR3 regions were amplified from genomic DNA by means of the immunoSEQ Assay, a bias-controlled multiplex PCR. Turning to the authors' computational methods: Within the assay, amplification of reference gene primers was used to estimate how many nucleated cells each sample contained. Sequence reads were collapsed and filtered to measure the absolute abundance of every unique TCRbeta CDR3 rearrangement. For each sample, productive Simpson clonality was calculated as the square root of Simpson's diversity index across productive rearrangements. Sourced from immuneACCESS, this table was stored by TCRdb with only in-frame sequences that have V and J called. A share of the clones is absent; for the studies checked, an unresolved V gene accounts for under half, and the remainder has no known explanation. The DNA gave D and trimming, while V, J and clone size come from that table. Here the sample has some 150,000 clones; about 83% occur a single time. The ten top clones hold about 1.4% of the sample.

The sample comes from a study of blood T cell repertoires in COVID-19 (dated by TCRdb to 2019 to 2021). Regarding the complete study: Collaborator samples came from the United States, Italy and Spain and covered acute and convalescent phases of COVID-19. The repertoires were released in a freely available public database intended as a resource for research on the immune response to SARS-CoV-2. The dataset comprised deeply sampled blood TCRbeta repertoires from subjects exposed to, actively infected with, or recovered from COVID-19. The prospective study material was composed of cDNA or gDNA derived from T cells, B-cell-depleted T cells, or PBMCs. Where available, HLA class I and class II types were taken from metadata supplied by the sample provider and were not determined by assay-based typing. Nearly every sample came with metadata listing a de-identified subject ID, COVID-19 status, age in years and sex. The samples were drawn from the first 160 participants of the ongoing ImmuneRACE study and from 1,200 or so subjects provided by 6 global collaborators.

Each collaborating institution followed its own protocols to collect whole blood in K2EDTA tubes. For TCRbeta analysis, collaborators shipped samples as frozen whole blood, isolated PBMCs, or DNA extracted from either of those sample types. Points the paper makes about the study in general: The amount of clinical and demographic metadata varied by source and participant and was provided uncurated.

The sequence derives from a human donor in a cohort sampled during active COVID-19. Sample: peripheral blood. Here the chain combines TRBV5-1 and TRBJ2-2; the D gene is perhaps TRBD2, on 6 matching bases. The CDR3 protein: CASSLEGKGGKNTGELFF. In nucleotides, the sequence is TGCGCCAGCAGCTTGGAGGGCAAAGGCGGGAAGAACACCGGGGAGCTGTTTTTT. With all but the CDR3 taken from the reference TRBV5-1 and TRBJ2-2 genes, the full variable domain is: KAGVTQTPRYLIKTRGQQVTLSCSPISGHRSVSWYQQTPGQGLQFLFEYFSETQRNKGNFPGRFSGRQFSNSRSEMNVSTLELGDSALYLCASSLEGKGGKNTGELFFGEGSRLTVL.